This is a list of T cell receptor beta chains from one sample in a study of T cell responses to AZD1222 COVID-19 vaccine. Only in-frame clones appear in the TCRdb table, and some are missing; sequencing was by immunoSEQ multiplex PCR. The table has under 150,000 clones, around 92% seen once; the top ten hold around 3.5%. Sequenced here: peripheral blood, sampled 28 days after the second AZD1222 dose. The receptors shown here come from an adult who received the AZD1222 COVID-19 vaccine. Each CDR3 is given with its conserved first and last residue. The order of the fields is J gene, V gene, D gene, clone size, CDR3 length, CDR3 DNA, CDR3 protein. A D gene is named only where the DNA matches it firmly. Rows give clone size only sometimes, using once, few, many, or a class for an expanded clone.

>TRBJ2-1|TRBV5-1|TRBD2|NA|15
TGCGCCAGCAGCCTAGGGACTAGCGGGAGGAATGAGCAGTTCTTC
CASSLGTSGRNEQFF
>TRBJ1-2|TRBV21-1|NA|NA|10
TGTGCCAGCGGGCCAGAAGGCTACACCTTC
CASGPEGYTF
>TRBJ1-1|TRBV2|NA|NA|13
TGTGCCAGCAGTGAGCAGGTGAACACTGAAGCTTTCTTT
CASSEQVNTEAFF
>TRBJ2-2|TRBV3-1/TRBV3-2|NA|NA|11
TGTGCCAGCAGCCAATGGAGTAGGGTGTTTTTT
CASSQWSRVFF
>TRBJ2-7|TRBV6-2/TRBV6-3|NA|NA|15
TGTGCCAGCAGTACCGACCGGGGGACCGGGTACGAGCAGTACTTC
CASSTDRGTGYEQYF
>TRBJ1-5|TRBV4-1|TRBD1|NA|17
TGCGCCAGCAGCCAAGGAAGCGGGACAGGGGGCGGTCAGCCCCAGCATTTT
CASSQGSGTGGGQPQHF
>TRBJ2-1|TRBV3-1/TRBV3-2|NA|few|14
TGTGCCACCTCCCCATCCCACCTCTACAATGAGCAGTTCTTC
CATSPSHLYNEQFF
>TRBJ1-2|TRBV7-2|TRBD1|NA|17
TGTGCCAGCAGCCCGTCCCGGGACAGGGGATGGGTGGATGGCTACACCTTC
CASSPSRDRGWVDGYTF
>TRBJ2-1|TRBV7-8|NA|NA|16
TGTGCCAGCAGCTTAGCGGGGGCAGGGATCTACAATGAGCAGTTCTTC
CASSLAGAGIYNEQFF
>TRBJ1-2|TRBV10-3|TRBD1|NA|14
TGTGCCATCAGCGTAAATACAGGGGGCTATGGCTACACCTTC
CAISVNTGGYGYTF
>TRBJ2-3|TRBV7-2|NA|NA|14
TGTGCCAGCAGCTTAGCACAGCACACAGATACGCAGTATTTT
CASSLAQHTDTQYF
>TRBJ1-1|TRBV5-1|NA|NA|14
TGCGCCAGCAGCTTGGACGGGGGCCAGTCTGAAGCTTTCTTT
CASSLDGGQSEAFF
>TRBJ2-5|TRBV5-4|TRBD2|NA|15
TGTGCCAGCAGCCGGACTAGCGGGAGGCCAGAGACCCAGTACTTC
CASSRTSGRPETQYF
>TRBJ2-3|TRBV6-1|NA|NA|16
TGTGCCAGCAGTGAATCTCGGGGTGCTAGCACAGATACGCAGTATTTT
CASSESRGASTDTQYF
>TRBJ1-2|TRBV6-5|NA|NA|13
TGTGCCAGCAGTTACTTGGGACACTATGGCTACACCTTC
CASSYLGHYGYTF
>TRBJ1-4|TRBV28|NA|NA|14
TGTGCCAGCACTGCCGGCATCTTTAATGAAAAACTGTTTTTT
CASTAGIFNEKLFF
>TRBJ2-5|TRBV5-1|NA|NA|14
TGCGCCAGCAGCTGGACTAAGATACAAGAGACCCAGTACTTC
CASSWTKIQETQYF